This T cell receptor (beta chain) emerged from a study of blood T cells in healthy people across ages. Study-wide results and limits: Estimates of total diversity, which came from one million sequenced T cells, were considered to be underestimates.

Primers used in a second PCR of about 7 to 11 cycles were a sample-barcoded 5' primer and a J-beta primer mix. Every cDNA molecule carried a tag from a template-switch adaptor bearing 12 random nucleotides. From the 5' RACE reads, TCRdb called clonotypes with MiXCR, one entry per CDR3 protein. The sample includes more than 800,000 distinct CDR3 sequences, around 28% of them seen just once. The people who gave samples were healthy Caucasians from Russia, aged roughly 6 to 100. The draw of peripheral blood yielded 8.5 to 10 milliliters from each donor. V was pared by 4 bases and J by 8 bases, with 11 bases between. The CDR3 totals 11 residues. Per germline, CDR1 SQVTM and CDR2 ANQGSEA. Ten or more counts support this clonotype. The target antigen is unknown.

The chain is built from TRBV29-1 and TRBJ1-2; D might be TRBD1 (6 bases). This receptor was taken from a woman of 80 years or more in good health. The specimen sequenced was blood. DNA of the CDR3: TGCAGCGTTGGAAGGACAGACGGCTACACCTTC. It specifies CSVGRTDGYTF.